The clone carrying this T cell receptor (beta chain) was recorded only once. Its antigen is unknown. The sample comes from a study of OX40 agonist ivuxolimab in advanced cancers. Repertoires were generated with immunoSEQ multiplex PCR, while TCRdb's copy carries only in-frame clones and drops some. The sample lists some 77,000 clones, roughly 92% occurring once. Germline CDR1 and CDR2: MNHNS and SASEGT. CDR3 length: 13 amino acids. Trimming left V 7 bases short and J 0 bases short, with 7 bases between. Study-level findings and limits: Expanded clones tended on average to be more numerous among CD8+ T cells than CD4+.

The material was CD4+ or CD8+ T cells sorted from blood, obtained in a trial of the OX40 agonist ivuxolimab. J is TRBJ1-5 and V is TRBV6-1; D not resolved. The TCR sequence derives from an adult with an advanced solid tumor such as melanoma, head and neck, liver or kidney cancer. CDR3 in amino acids: CASKSYSNQPQHF. DNA for the CDR3: TGTGCCAGCAAAAGCTATAGCAATCAGCCCCAGCATTTT.